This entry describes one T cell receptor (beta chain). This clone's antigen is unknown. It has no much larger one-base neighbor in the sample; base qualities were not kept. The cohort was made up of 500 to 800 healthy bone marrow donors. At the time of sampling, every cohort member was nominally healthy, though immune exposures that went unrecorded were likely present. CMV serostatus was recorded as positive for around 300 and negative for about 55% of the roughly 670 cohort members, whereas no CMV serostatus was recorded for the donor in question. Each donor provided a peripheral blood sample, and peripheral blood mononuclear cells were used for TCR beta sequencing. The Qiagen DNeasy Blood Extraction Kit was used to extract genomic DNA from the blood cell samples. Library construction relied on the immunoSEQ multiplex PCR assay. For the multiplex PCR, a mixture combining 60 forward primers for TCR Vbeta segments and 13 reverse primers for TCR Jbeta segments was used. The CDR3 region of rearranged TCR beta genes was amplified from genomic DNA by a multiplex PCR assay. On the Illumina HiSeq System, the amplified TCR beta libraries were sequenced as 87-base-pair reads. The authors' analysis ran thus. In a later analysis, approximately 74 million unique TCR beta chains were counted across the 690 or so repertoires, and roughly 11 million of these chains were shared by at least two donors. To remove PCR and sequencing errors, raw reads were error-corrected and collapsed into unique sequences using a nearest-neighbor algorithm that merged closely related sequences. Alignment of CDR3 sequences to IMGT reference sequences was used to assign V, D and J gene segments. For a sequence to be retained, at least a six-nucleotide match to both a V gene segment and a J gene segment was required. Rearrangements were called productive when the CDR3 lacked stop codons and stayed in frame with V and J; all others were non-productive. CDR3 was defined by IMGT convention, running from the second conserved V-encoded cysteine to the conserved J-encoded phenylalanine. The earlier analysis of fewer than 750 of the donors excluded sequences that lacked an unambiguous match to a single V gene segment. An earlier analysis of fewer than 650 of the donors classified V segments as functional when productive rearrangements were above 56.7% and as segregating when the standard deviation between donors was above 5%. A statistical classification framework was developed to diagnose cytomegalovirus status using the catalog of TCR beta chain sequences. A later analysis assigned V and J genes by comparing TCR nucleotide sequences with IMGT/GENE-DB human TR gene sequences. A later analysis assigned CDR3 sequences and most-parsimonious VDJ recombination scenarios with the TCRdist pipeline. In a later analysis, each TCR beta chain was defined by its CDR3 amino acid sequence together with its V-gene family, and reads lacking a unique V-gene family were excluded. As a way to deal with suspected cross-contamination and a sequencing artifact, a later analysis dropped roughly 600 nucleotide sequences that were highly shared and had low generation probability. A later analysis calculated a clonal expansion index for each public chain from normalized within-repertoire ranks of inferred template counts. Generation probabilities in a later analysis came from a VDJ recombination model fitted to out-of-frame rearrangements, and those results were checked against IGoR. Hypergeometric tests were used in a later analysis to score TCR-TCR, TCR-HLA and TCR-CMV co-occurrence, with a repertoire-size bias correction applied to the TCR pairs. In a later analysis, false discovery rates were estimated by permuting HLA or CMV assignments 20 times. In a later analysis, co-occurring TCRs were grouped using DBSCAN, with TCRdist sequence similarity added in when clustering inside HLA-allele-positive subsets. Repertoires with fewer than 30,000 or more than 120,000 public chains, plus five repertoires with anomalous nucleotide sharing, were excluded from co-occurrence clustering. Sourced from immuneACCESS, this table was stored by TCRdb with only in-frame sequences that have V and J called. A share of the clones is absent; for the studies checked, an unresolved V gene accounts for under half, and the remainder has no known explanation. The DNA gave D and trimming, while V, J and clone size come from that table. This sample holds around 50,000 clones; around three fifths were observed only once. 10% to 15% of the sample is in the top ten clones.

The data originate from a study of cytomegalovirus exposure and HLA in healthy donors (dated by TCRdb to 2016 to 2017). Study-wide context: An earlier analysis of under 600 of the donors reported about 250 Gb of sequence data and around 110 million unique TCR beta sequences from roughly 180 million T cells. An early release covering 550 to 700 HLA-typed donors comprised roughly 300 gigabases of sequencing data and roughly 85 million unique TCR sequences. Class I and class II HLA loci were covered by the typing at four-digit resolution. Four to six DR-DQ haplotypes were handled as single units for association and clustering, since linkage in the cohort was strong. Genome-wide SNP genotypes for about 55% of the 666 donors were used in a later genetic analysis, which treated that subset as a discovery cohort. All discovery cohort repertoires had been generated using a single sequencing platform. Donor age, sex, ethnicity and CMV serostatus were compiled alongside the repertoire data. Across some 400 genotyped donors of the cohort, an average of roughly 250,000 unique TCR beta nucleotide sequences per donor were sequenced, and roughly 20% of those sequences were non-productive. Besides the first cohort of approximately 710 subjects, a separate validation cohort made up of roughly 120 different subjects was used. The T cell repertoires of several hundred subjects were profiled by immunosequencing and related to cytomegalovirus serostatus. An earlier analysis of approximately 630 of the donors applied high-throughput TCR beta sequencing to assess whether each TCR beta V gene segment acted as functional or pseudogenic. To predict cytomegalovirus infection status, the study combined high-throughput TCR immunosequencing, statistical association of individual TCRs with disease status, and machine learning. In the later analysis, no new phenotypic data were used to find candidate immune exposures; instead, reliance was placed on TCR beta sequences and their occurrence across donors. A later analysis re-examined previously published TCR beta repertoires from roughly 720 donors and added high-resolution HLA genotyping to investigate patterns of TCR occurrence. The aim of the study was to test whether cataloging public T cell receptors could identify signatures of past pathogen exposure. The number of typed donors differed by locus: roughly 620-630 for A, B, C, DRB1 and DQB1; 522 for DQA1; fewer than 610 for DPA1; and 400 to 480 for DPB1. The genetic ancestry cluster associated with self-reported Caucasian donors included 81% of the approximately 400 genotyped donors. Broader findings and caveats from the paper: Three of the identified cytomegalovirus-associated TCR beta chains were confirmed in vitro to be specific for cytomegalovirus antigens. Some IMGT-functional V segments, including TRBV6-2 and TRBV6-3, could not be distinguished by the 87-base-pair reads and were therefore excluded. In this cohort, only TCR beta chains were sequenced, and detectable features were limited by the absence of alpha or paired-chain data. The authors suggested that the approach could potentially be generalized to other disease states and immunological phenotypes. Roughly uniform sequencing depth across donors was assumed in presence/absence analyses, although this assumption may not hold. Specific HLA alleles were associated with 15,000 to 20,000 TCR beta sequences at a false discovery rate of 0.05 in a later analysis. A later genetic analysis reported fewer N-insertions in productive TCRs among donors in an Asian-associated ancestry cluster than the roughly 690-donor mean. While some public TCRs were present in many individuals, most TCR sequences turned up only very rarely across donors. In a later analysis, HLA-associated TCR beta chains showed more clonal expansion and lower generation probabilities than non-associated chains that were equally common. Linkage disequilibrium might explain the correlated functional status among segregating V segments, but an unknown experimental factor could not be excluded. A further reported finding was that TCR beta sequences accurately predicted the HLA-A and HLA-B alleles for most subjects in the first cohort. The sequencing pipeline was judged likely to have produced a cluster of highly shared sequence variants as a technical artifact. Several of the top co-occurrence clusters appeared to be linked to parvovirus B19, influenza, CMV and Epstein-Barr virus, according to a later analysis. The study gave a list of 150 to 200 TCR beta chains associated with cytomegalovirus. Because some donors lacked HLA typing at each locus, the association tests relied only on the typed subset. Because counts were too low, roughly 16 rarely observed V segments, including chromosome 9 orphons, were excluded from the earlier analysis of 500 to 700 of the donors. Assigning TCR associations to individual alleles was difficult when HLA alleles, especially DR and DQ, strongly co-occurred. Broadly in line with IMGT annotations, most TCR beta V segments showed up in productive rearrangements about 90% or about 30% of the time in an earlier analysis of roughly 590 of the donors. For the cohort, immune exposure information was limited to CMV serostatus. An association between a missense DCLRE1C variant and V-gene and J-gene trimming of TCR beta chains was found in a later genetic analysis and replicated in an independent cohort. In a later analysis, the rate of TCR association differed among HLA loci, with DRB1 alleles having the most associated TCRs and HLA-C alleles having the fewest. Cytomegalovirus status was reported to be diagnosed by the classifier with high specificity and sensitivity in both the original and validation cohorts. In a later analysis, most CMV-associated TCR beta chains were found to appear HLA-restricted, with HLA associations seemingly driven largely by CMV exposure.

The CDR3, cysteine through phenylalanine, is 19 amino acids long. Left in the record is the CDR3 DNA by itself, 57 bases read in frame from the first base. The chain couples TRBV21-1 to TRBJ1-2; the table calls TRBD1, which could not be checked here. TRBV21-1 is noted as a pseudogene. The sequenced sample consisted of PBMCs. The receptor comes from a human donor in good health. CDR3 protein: CASSNLGLGQGATCYGYTF. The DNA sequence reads TGTGCCAGCAGCAATTTGGGATTGGGACAGGGAGCGACTTGCTATGGCTACACCTTC.